This entry lists 8 T cell receptor beta chains sequenced from one sample in a study of CD8 T cells in Susac syndrome. About 0.45 to 1 ug RNA was reverse transcribed with random hexamers. TCRdb processed the immunoSEQ multiplex PCR reads anew with MiXCR; each CDR3 protein has one entry. The data contain roughly 130,000 distinct CDR3 sequences, roughly 94% of them singletons. Source material: CD4+ T cells from PBMCs. These receptors all come from a human donor with multiple sclerosis.

The chain employs TRBV7-2 and TRBJ2-7; 8 bases line up with TRBD2. The CDR3 is 15 residues long. In germline, CDR1 is SGHTA, CDR2 FQGNSA. After removal of 3 bases from V and 4 bases from J, the junction contained 8 bases not matched to a gene. In DNA, the CDR3 is TGTGCCAGCAGCTTCACTAGCGGTGTGGGGTACGAGCAGTACTTC. As protein: CASSFTSGVGYEQYF.

The chain joins TRBV30 to TRBJ2-2; D call uncertain. Germline V lookup: CDR1 GTSNPN, CDR2 SVGIG (reference sequence). V shed 3 bases and J shed 6 bases, with 5 bases lying between them. CDR3 length: 11 amino acids. DNA of the CDR3: TGTGCCTGGAGGGGCCCCGGGGAGCTGTTTTTT. This sequence encodes CAWRGPGELFF.

The chain recombines TRBV30 with TRBJ2-1, with 13 positions matching TRBD2. CDR3 length: 18 residues. V lost 6 bases, J lost 0 bases, and 11 bases stayed unmatched. Germline CDR1 GTSNPN, CDR2 SVGIG (reference sequence). CDR3 bases: TGTGCCTGCTCGGGACTAGCGGGACCGGTGAGCTCCTACAATGAGCAGTTCTTC. The encoded protein is CACSGLAGPVSSYNEQFF.

The gene calls are TRBV7-2 and TRBJ1-5; D unresolved. In germline, CDR1 is SGHTA, CDR2 FQGNSA. The CDR3 length is 14 residues. Trimming stripped 1 base from V and 3 bases from J, with 7 bases between. The chain's CDR3 is CASSLGQINQPQHF. CDR3 in DNA: TGTGCCAGCAGCTTAGGGCAGATCAATCAGCCCCAGCATTTT.

The chain has TRBV5-4 and TRBJ2-5; a weak D match, TRBD1 (7 bases). Germline assignment: CDR1 SGHNT and CDR2 YYREEE (reference sequence). Trimming pared 4 bases from V and 2 bases from J, leaving 15 bases between. The CDR3 sequence is 15 residues long. CDR3 nucleotides: TGTGCCAGCAGCCGGGACAGACTAGAACAAGAGACCCAGTACTTC. The encoded protein is CASSRDRLEQETQYF.

The chain combines TRBV30 with TRBJ2-2; 7 bases are a match to TRBD2. This CDR3 comprises 15 residues. CDR1 is GTSNPN and CDR2 is SVGIG in the germline V gene (reference sequence). Germline trimming cut 0 bases from V and 7 bases from J; bases unmatched to any gene: 8. For the CDR3, the DNA is TGTGCCTGGAGTGTACCTGAGGGAGGGAGCGGGGAGCTGTTTTTT. This sequence encodes CAWSVPEGGSGELFF.

CDR3 loop: CASSPEGASYNEQFF. In nucleotides, the CDR3 is TGTGCCAGCAGCCCGGAGGGGGCATCCTACAATGAGCAGTTCTTC. The chain is built from TRBV9 and TRBJ2-1; TRBD1 is a possible D gene (7 bases). The CDR3 has 15 amino acids. The V end was cut by 4 bases, the J end by 1 base, with 12 bases between. Per the germline V gene, CDR1 is SGDLS and CDR2 is YYNGEE.

The chain has TRBV6-1 and TRBJ2-2; no reliable D call. V lost 1 base to trimming and J lost 4 bases, with 4 bases between them. Germline V gene sequence: CDR1 MNHNS, CDR2 SASEGT. The CDR3 is made up of 13 amino acids. The CDR3 here is CASSEVVTGELFF. Here the CDR3 DNA reads TGTGCCAGCAGTGAAGTTGTCACCGGGGAGCTGTTTTTT.